Presented here are 31 T cell receptor beta chains from one specimen sequenced in a study of T cells in localized non-small cell lung cancer. Assay used: immunoSEQ multiplex PCR; TCRdb lists only in-frame clones, some missing. Counted here are approximately 20,000 clones, 75% to 95% occurring once; the ten biggest clones make up about 4%. Sequenced here: peripheral blood, sampled before any cancer treatment. All receptors derive from a male donor at least 60 years old with stage I squamous cell lung carcinoma.

V is TRBV29-1 and J is TRBJ2-1; 8 bases fit TRBD2. V shed 3 bases, J shed 0 bases, and the junction held 4 bases outside the gene matches. The CDR3 has 15 amino acids. Germline CDR1 and CDR2: SQVTM and ANQGSEA. CDR3 loop: CSVDGGVSSYNEQFF. CDR3 DNA: TGCAGCGTTGACGGGGGGGTAAGCTCCTACAATGAGCAGTTCTTC.

This clone appeared a few times. The chain links TRBV4-3 to TRBJ2-1, with TRBD2 matching 11 bases. Trimming at V came to 0 bases and at J to 4 bases, leaving 2 bases not matched to a gene. This CDR3 has 16 residues. Germline loops: CDR1 LGHNA, CDR2 YSLEER. The CDR3 sequence is CASSQDGTSGYNEQFF. CDR3 coding DNA: TGCGCCAGCAGCCAAGACGGGACTAGCGGTTACAATGAGCAGTTCTTC.

The chain joins TRBV6-6 to TRBJ2-7, with D tentatively TRBD1 (5 bases). Germline lookup yields CDR1 MNHNY and CDR2 SVGAGI (reference sequence). The CDR3 spans 14 residues. V was pared by 7 bases and J by 4 bases, with 17 bases between. CDR3 sequence (DNA): TGTGCCAGCACCAATCGGGCAGGGCCTTACGAGCAGTACTTC. Translation gives CASTNRAGPYEQYF.

CDR3 coding DNA: TGTGCCTGTCCCCCAGACAGGGGCGGAACCGGGGAGCTGTTTTTT. As protein: CACPPDRGGTGELFF. The chain combines TRBV30 with TRBJ2-2, with 8 bases aligning to TRBD1. CDR1 and CDR2 from the germline V gene are GTSNPN and SVGIG (reference sequence). V trimming: 6 bases; J trimming: 5 bases; junction bases outside the gene matches: 11. The CDR3 length is 15 residues. The full variable domain, its missing parts supplied by reference TRBV30 and TRBJ2-2, is SQTIHQWPATLVQPVGSPLSLECTVEGTSNPNLYWYRQAAGRGLQLLFYSVGIGQISSEVPQNLSASRPQDRQFILSSKKLLLSDSGFYLCACPPDRGGTGELFFGEGSRLTVL.

The chain employs TRBV4-2 and TRBJ2-5; no definite D call. Germline V gene sequence: CDR1 LGHNA, CDR2 YNFKEQ. Trimming cost V 0 bases and J 5 bases, with 13 bases left between them. This CDR3 has 15 residues. CDR3 loop: CASSQDLMENETQYF. Written as DNA, the CDR3 is TGTGCCAGCAGCCAAGACCTAATGGAGAATGAGACCCAGTACTTC.

The CDR3 region is CASSFSDFNEQFF. The CDR3 DNA sequence: TGTGCCAGCAGCTTCTCGGACTTCAATGAGCAGTTCTTC. J is TRBJ2-1 and V is TRBV5-5, with a tentative D call TRBD2 (5 bases). The germline V and J ends were trimmed by 2 bases and 6 bases, with 9 bases remaining between them. Germline loops: CDR1 SGHKS, CDR2 YYEKEE (reference sequence). The CDR3 sequence is 13 residues long.

This clone was counted between two and nine times. V usage is TRBV29-1 and J usage is TRBJ2-7; D is possibly TRBD1 (6 bases). The V and J ends lost 6 bases and 0 bases respectively, with 15 bases between them. Germline V gene data show CDR1 as SQVTM and CDR2 as ANQGSEA. The CDR3 has 14 residues. In DNA, the CDR3 is TGCAGCGTGACGGGACATCGGAGCTCCTACGAGCAGTACTTC. Its translation: CSVTGHRSSYEQYF.

The V gene is TRBV6-5, the J gene TRBJ2-7; 10 bases are shared with TRBD2. Germline-derived CDR1 and CDR2 are MNHEY and SVGAGI. The CDR3 is made up of 14 amino acids. Trimming cost V 4 bases and J 7 bases; bases outside gene matches: 7. DNA for the CDR3: TGTGCCAGCAGTTCTCCGGGACTAGCGAGAGAGCAGTACTTC. The encoded protein is CASSSPGLAREQYF.

The V and J genes are TRBV28 and TRBJ2-7; D call uncertain. The CDR3 consists of 13 residues. V was cut by 2 bases and J by 0 bases, with 5 bases left in between. Germline V gene data show CDR1 as MDHEN and CDR2 as SYDVKM. The DNA for the CDR3 is TGTGCCAGCAGTTTACAAAGCTCCTACGAGCAGTACTTC. Residues: CASSLQSSYEQYF.

The chain has TRBV10-3 and TRBJ1-4; D might be TRBD1 (5 bases). Trimming shortened V by 2 bases and J by 8 bases, and 12 bases separated the two germline ends. The CDR3 contains 14 residues. In germline, CDR1 is ENHRY, CDR2 SYGVKD. DNA of the CDR3: TGTGCCATCAGTGAGGGCAGGGTAGGGGAAAAACTGTTTTTT. Encoded protein: CAISEGRVGEKLFF.

The rearrangement links TRBV9 to TRBJ2-2, with TRBD2 identical over 8 bases. Trimming at V came to 0 bases and at J to 4 bases, leaving 5 bases not matched to a gene. The CDR3 spans 16 residues. CDR1 is SGDLS and CDR2 is YYNGEE in the germline V gene. The CDR3 region is CASSVASGSGTGELFF. The CDR3 coding sequence is TGTGCCAGCAGCGTAGCCAGCGGGAGTGGCACCGGGGAGCTGTTTTTT.

This clone was counted only a few times. The chain couples TRBV2 to TRBJ2-5, with TRBD1 as a possible D gene (6 bases). The germline CDR1 and CDR2 sequences are SNHLY and FYNNEI. The CDR3 extends over 15 amino acids. V shed 5 bases and J shed 2 bases, with 15 bases lying between them. CDR3 protein: CASSLNREWQETQYF. Here the CDR3 DNA reads TGTGCCAGCAGTCTAAACAGGGAGTGGCAAGAGACCCAGTACTTC.

This clone turned up a few times. The chain combines TRBV28 with TRBJ2-7; D is perhaps TRBD1 or TRBD2 (5 bases each). Germline-derived CDR1 and CDR2 are MDHEN and SYDVKM. The germline V and J ends were trimmed by 3 bases and 6 bases, with 12 bases remaining between them. CDR3 length: 13 residues. The CDR3 DNA is TGTGCCAGCAGTTTCCGGGACCCCTTCGAGCAGTACTTC. Amino acid sequence: CASSFRDPFEQYF.

V usage is TRBV4-3 and J usage is TRBJ2-5; 8 nucleotides line up with TRBD1. Germline V lookup: CDR1 LGHNA, CDR2 YSLEER. With 0 bases clipped from V and 5 bases from J, the junction kept 8 bases outside the gene matches. The CDR3 is 16 amino acids. CDR3: CASSQDWQGAGETQYF. The CDR3 bases are TGCGCCAGCAGCCAAGATTGGCAGGGGGCCGGGGAGACCCAGTACTTC.

This rearrangement joins TRBV4-2 to TRBJ2-5, with D perhaps matching TRBD1 (6 bases). The germline V gene encodes CDR1 LGHNA and CDR2 YNFKEQ. Trimming shortened V by 0 bases and J by 2 bases, and 13 bases separated the two germline ends. The CDR3 consists of 16 residues. CDR3 bases: TGTGCCAGCAGCCAAGATGGACAGCTGCAACAAGAGACCCAGTACTTC. Its protein product is CASSQDGQLQQETQYF.

This clone was seen more than once but under ten times. The V gene is TRBV7-2, the J gene TRBJ2-7, with 14 bases fitting TRBD2. V lost 5 bases and J lost 6; bases outside the gene matches: 6. The CDR3 has 15 amino acids. Germline lookup yields CDR1 SGHTA and CDR2 FQGNSA. CDR3 bases: TGTGCCAGCAGCGCCGGGACTAGCGGGAGAGGCGAGCAGTACTTC. Translated: CASSAGTSGRGEQYF. The full variable domain, rest sourced from reference TRBV7-2 and TRBJ2-7, is GAGVSQSPSNKVTEKGKDVELRCDPISGHTALYWYRQSLGQGLEFLIYFQGNSAPDKSGLPSDRFSAERTGGSVSTLTIQRTQQEDSAVYLCASSAGTSGRGEQYFGPGTRLTVT.

The chain couples TRBV7-6 to TRBJ2-1; D gene unclear. V lost 2 bases and J lost 0, with 14 bases in between. CDR1 is SGHVS and CDR2 is FNYEAQ in the germline V gene. This CDR3 has 17 residues. The CDR3 region is CASSLSPQGSSYNEQFF. CDR3 in DNA: TGTGCCAGCAGCTTAAGTCCCCAAGGCAGCTCCTACAATGAGCAGTTCTTC.

The genes are TRBV6-5 and TRBJ2-1; 12 bases are shared with TRBD2. This CDR3 region has 15 residues. The V segment lost 11 bases and the J segment 2 bases; nucleotides outside the gene matches: 7. CDR1 MNHEY and CDR2 SVGAGI come from the germline V gene. CDR3 amino acids: CASTRTSGAYNEQFF. The CDR3 DNA sequence: TGTGCCTCCACCCGGACTAGCGGGGCCTACAATGAGCAGTTCTTC.

The chain couples TRBV5-1 to TRBJ2-5; no reliable D call. CDR1 is SGHRS, CDR2 YFSETQ, per germline. Trimming took 0 bases from V and 7 from J, leaving 4 bases between them. CDR3 length: 11 amino acids. CDR3 sequence reads: CASSLGGTQYF. The CDR3 DNA reads TGCGCCAGCAGCTTGGGAGGGACCCAGTACTTC.

This clone was detected only a few times. The chain employs TRBV5-8 and TRBJ1-2; D ambiguous. V was cut by 0 bases and J by 0 bases, with 3 bases left in between. Germline V gives CDR1 SGHTS, CDR2 YDEGEE. The CDR3 spans 13 residues. The CDR3 sequence is CASSLEANYGYTF. CDR3 coding DNA: TGTGCCAGCAGCTTGGAGGCTAACTATGGCTACACCTTC.

The rearrangement links TRBV10-3 to TRBJ2-3; D perhaps matches TRBD1 (5 bases). This CDR3 is 13 amino acids long. CDR1 is ENHRY, CDR2 SYGVKD, per germline. V lost 4 bases and J 6 bases, leaving 11 bases between the germline ends. The CDR3 is CAISGRVGDTQYF. For the CDR3, the DNA is TGTGCCATCAGTGGCAGGGTGGGGGATACGCAGTATTTT.

The chain recombines TRBV7-7 with TRBJ2-3; 12 positions match TRBD2. The CDR3 runs to 16 residues. Trimming took 3 bases from V and 2 from J; bases not matched to a gene: 3. Germline loops: CDR1 SSHAT, CDR2 FNYEAQ (reference sequence). The CDR3 sequence: CASSFGLAGHTDTQYF. The CDR3 DNA reads as TGTGCCAGCAGCTTCGGACTAGCGGGACACACAGATACGCAGTATTTT.

V gene TRBV4-3 combines with J gene TRBJ2-1; D is possibly TRBD1 or TRBD2 (5 bases each). CDR1 is LGHNA and CDR2 is YSLEER in the germline V gene. The CDR3 is 16 residues long. Trimming removed 1 base at V and 4 bases at J, with 14 bases between. CDR3 amino acids: CASSQARGLGYNEQFF. CDR3 nucleotides: TGCGCCAGCAGCCAAGCGAGGGGCCTGGGGTACAATGAGCAGTTCTTC.

The V gene is TRBV6-5, the J gene TRBJ1-2; 10 bases align to TRBD1. The CDR3 has 14 amino acids. J was trimmed by 7 bases and V by 4 bases; bases with no gene match: 6. CDR1 is MNHEY, CDR2 SVGAGI, per germline. The CDR3 protein is CASSLGTGVAGYTF. The CDR3 region has the DNA TGTGCCAGCAGTTTGGGGACAGGGGTTGCTGGCTACACCTTC.

This clone was counted only a few times. The V and J genes are TRBV15 and TRBJ2-5, with TRBD1 as a possible D gene (5 bases). Germline CDR1 and CDR2: LNHNV and YYDKDF (reference sequence). Trimming removed 0 bases at V and 5 bases at J, with 16 bases between. CDR3 size: 16 residues. CDR3 nucleotide sequence: TGTGCCACCAGCAGAGAAGGGGCCTATCTCCGCGAGACCCAGTACTTC. It yields the protein CATSREGAYLRETQYF.

This chain connects TRBV7-3 to TRBJ2-5; weak D call: TRBD2 (6 bases). The J call may not be correct, given that the DNA end is closer to TRBJ2-7. From germline, CDR1 is SGHTA and CDR2 FQGTGA. CDR3 size: 13 residues. The CDR3 DNA sequence: TGTGCCAGCAGCTTAACATTGGGAGGCGAGCAGTACTTC. Its translation is CASSLTLGGEQYF.

The rearrangement uses TRBV18 and TRBJ2-5; D not certain. The germline V gene encodes CDR1 KGHSH and CDR2 LQKENI. The CDR3 length is 12 residues. The ends were cut back, 0 bases at V and 1 base at J, with 0 bases in the middle. Written as DNA, the CDR3 is TGTGCCAGCTCACCACCCCAAGAGACCCAGTACTTC. This sequence encodes CASSPPQETQYF.

This sequence joins TRBV7-2 and TRBJ1-5; D uncertain. The CDR3 length is 14 residues. Trimming took off 1 base at V and 7 bases at J, with 11 bases between the two ends. CDR1 is SGHTA and CDR2 is FQGNSA in the germline V gene. DNA of the CDR3: TGTGCCAGCAGCTTAGTTGTATATGAGCAGCCCCAGCATTTT. Protein sequence: CASSLVVYEQPQHF.

This clone appeared once. The rearrangement uses TRBV5-1 and TRBJ2-1, with 7 bases aligning to TRBD1. The length of the CDR3 is 15 residues. In germline, CDR1 is SGHRS, CDR2 YFSETQ. V shed 2 bases, J shed 6 bases, and the junction held 8 bases outside the gene matches. CDR3 loop: CASSFYGQVSNEQFF. The CDR3 DNA reads as TGCGCCAGCAGCTTCTACGGACAGGTCAGCAATGAGCAGTTCTTC.

This chain connects TRBV5-6 to TRBJ2-7; TRBD1 agrees at 11 bases. The ends lost 4 bases at V and 2 bases at J; junction bases unmatched: 8. The germline V gene encodes CDR1 SGHDT and CDR2 YYEEEE. CDR3 length: 16 amino acids. The CDR3 nucleotides are TGTGCCAGCAGCCCGGGGACAGGGGGTACGCCCTACGAGCAGTACTTC. As protein: CASSPGTGGTPYEQYF.

The CDR3 is CASSQAPLRTSGTTGELFF. For the CDR3, the DNA is TGTGCCAGCAGCCAAGCCCCACTACGGACTAGCGGAACGACCGGGGAGCTGTTTTTT. This sequence joins TRBV4-2 and TRBJ2-2, with TRBD2 matching over 10 bases. The ends lost 1 base at V and 5 bases at J; junction bases unmatched: 13. Germline lookup yields CDR1 LGHNA and CDR2 YNFKEQ. The length of the CDR3 is 19 residues.